This T cell receptor beta chain was retrieved from a study of cytomegalovirus exposure and HLA in healthy donors. Losses at the gene ends were 4 bases for V and 5 bases for J; bases not matched to a gene: 19. The CDR3 extends over 18 amino acids. Germline CDR1 reads SGHDT; CDR2 reads YYEEEE. 60 Vbeta and 13 Jbeta primers were used in PCR. Clones were read by immunoSEQ multiplex PCR, and TCRdb kept only the in-frame ones, dropping some. The sample has around 300,000 clones, approximately 70% seen once. Findings and limits, study-wide: The study carried out a later analysis of TCR beta sequences. It associated approximately 15,000 of them with specific HLA alleles at a false discovery rate of 0.05. Clonal expansion was found to be greater in HLA-associated TCR beta chains than in equally common others in a later analysis. Most of the TCR beta V segments (in an earlier analysis) were productive either about 87% or about 30% of the time.

As regards this clone: Its specificity is unknown.

The sequence derives from a female donor in good health and CMV-seronegative. Sequencing input: PBMCs. This chain connects TRBV5-6 to TRBJ1-1; 8 nucleotides line up with TRBD1. The CDR3 is CASSKPLGGQGLSTEAFF. The CDR3 region has the DNA TGTGCCAGCAGCAAACCACTTGGTGGACAGGGTCTCTCGACTGAAGCTTTCTTT.